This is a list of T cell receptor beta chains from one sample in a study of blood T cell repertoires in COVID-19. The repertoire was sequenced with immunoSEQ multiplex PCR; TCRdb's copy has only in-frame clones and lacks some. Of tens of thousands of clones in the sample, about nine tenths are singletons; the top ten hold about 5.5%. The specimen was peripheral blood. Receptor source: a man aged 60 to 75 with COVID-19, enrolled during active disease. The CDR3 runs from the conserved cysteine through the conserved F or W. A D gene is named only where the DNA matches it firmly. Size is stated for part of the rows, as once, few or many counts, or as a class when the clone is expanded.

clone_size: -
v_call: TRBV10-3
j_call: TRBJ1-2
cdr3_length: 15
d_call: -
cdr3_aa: CAISEMREGPEGYTF
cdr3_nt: TGTGCCATCAGCGAGATGAGGGAGGGCCCTGAGGGCTACACCTTC

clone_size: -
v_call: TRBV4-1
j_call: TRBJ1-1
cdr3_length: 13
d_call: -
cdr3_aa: CASGVRGDTEAFF
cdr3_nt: TGCGCCAGCGGAGTCAGGGGCGACACTGAAGCTTTCTTT

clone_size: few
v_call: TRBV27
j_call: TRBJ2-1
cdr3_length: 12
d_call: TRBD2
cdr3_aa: CASSPWTREQFF
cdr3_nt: TGTGCCAGCAGTCCCTGGACTAGAGAGCAGTTCTTC

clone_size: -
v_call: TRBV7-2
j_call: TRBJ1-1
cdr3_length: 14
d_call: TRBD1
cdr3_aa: CASSPDRANTEAFF
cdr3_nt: TGTGCCAGCAGCCCGGACAGGGCGAACACTGAAGCTTTCTTT

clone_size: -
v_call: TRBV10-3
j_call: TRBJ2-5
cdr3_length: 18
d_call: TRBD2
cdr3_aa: CAISGGWGLAGSQETQYF
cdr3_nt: TGTGCCATCAGTGGGGGTTGGGGACTAGCGGGAAGTCAAGAGACCCAGTACTTC

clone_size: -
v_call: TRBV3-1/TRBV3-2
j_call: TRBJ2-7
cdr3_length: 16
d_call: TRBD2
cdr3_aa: CASSQGGSGSGHEQYF
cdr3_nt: TGTGCCAGCAGCCAAGGGGGTAGCGGGAGCGGCCACGAGCAGTACTTC

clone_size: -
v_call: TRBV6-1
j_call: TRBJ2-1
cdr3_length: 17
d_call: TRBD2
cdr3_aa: CASSERLAGDLGNEQFF
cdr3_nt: TGTGCCAGCAGTGAAAGGCTAGCGGGAGACCTCGGCAATGAGCAGTTCTTC

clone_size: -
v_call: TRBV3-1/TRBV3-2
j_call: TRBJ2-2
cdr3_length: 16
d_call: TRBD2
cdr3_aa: CASSPRTSVNTGELFF
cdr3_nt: TGTGCCAGCAGCCCCAGGACTAGCGTGAACACCGGGGAGCTGTTTTTT

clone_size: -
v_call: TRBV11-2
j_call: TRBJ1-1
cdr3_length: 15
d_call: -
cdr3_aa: CASSLVSGGGTEAFF
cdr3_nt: TGTGCCAGCAGCTTAGTTAGTGGGGGAGGCACTGAAGCTTTCTTT

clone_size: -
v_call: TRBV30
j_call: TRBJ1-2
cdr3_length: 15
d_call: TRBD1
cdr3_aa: CAWLPPDRGWQGYTF
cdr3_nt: TGTGCCTGGCTCCCCCCAGACAGGGGGTGGCAAGGCTACACCTTC

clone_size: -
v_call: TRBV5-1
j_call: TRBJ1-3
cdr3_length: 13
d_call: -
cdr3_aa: CASSRAEADTIYF
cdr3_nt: TGCGCCAGCAGCCGGGCAGAAGCGGACACCATATATTTT

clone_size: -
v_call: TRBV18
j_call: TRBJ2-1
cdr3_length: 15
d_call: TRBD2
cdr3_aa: CASSPLAGGGDEQFF
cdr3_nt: TGTGCCAGCTCACCACTCGCGGGAGGTGGGGATGAGCAGTTCTTC

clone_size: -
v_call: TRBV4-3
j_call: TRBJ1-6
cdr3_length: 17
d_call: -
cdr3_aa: CASSQDRVSAYNSPLHF
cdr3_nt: TGCGCCAGCAGCCAAGATCGAGTCAGCGCCTATAATTCACCCCTCCACTTT

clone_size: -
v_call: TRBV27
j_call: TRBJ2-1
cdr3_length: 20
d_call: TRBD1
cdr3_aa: CASSLSIGQGYSADYNEQFF
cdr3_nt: TGTGCCAGCAGTTTAAGTATAGGACAGGGGTACTCTGCCGACTACAATGAGCAGTTCTTC

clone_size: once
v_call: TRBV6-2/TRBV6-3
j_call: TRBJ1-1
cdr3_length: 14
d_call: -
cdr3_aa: CASSYSSRDTEAFF
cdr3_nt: TGTGCCAGCAGTTACTCAAGCCGGGACACTGAAGCTTTCTTT

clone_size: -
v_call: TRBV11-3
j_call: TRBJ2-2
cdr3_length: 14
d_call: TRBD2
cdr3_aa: CASSWLRENGELFF
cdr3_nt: TGTGCCAGCAGCTGGTTGCGGGAGAACGGGGAGCTGTTTTTT

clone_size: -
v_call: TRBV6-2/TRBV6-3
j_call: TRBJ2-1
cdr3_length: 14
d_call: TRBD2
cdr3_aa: CASSWGGSYNEQFF
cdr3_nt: TGTGCCAGCAGCTGGGGGGGCTCCTACAATGAGCAGTTCTTC

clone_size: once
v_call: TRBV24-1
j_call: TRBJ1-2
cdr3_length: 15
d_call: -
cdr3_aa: CATSDRRGEGYGYTF
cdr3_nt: TGTGCCACCAGTGATCGTAGGGGGGAGGGCTATGGCTACACCTTC

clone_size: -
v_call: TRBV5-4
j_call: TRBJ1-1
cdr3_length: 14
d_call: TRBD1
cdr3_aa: CASSLRQGGVAAFF
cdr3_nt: TGTGCCAGCAGCTTACGCCAAGGGGGCGTCGCAGCTTTCTTT

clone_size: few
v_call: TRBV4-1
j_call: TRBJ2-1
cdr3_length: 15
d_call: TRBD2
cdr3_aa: CASSRLAGPYNEQFF
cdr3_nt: TGCGCCAGCAGCAGACTAGCGGGACCCTACAATGAGCAGTTCTTC

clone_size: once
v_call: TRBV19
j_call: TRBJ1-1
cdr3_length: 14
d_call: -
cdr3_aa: CASSLRDTFFEAFF
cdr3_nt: TGTGCCAGTAGTCTAAGGGACACCTTTTTTGAAGCTTTCTTT

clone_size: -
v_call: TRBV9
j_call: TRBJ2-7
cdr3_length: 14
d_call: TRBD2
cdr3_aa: CASSVGLANYEQYF
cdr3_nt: TGTGCCAGCAGCGTCGGACTAGCGAACTACGAGCAGTACTTC